The clone carrying this T cell receptor (beta chain) was recorded a few times. Sequencing was performed with immunoSEQ multiplex PCR; in TCRdb, only in-frame clones are kept and a portion is missing. The sample carries 100,000 to 150,000 clones, 60% to 80% recorded once. CDR3 length equals 16 residues. Germline-derived CDR1 and CDR2 are LNHDA and SQIVND (reference sequence). V was pared by 4 bases and J by 0 bases, with 2 bases of the junction left unmatched. This record belongs to a study of blood T cell repertoires in COVID-19. This sequence joins TRBV19 and TRBJ2-6, with 8 bases aligning to TRBD1. The sample consisted of peripheral blood. The TCR was taken from a man aged 55-75 years with acute or convalescent COVID-19. Here the CDR3 DNA reads TGTGCCAGTAGTAAGGACAGGGACTCTGGGGCCAACGTCCTGACTTTC. Amino acids: CASSKDRDSGANVLTF.